The rows below give T cell receptor beta chains drawn from one sample of a study of cytomegalovirus exposure and HLA in healthy donors. The table came from immunoSEQ multiplex PCR; TCRdb's copy has only in-frame clones and leaves some out. This sample has roughly 140,000 clones, with roughly four fifths found just once. Sequencing was performed on PBMCs. These receptors all come from a man between 18 and 35 years old in good health and CMV-seronegative. The CDR3 runs from the conserved cysteine through the conserved F or W. D genes are given only for firm matches. Some rows have no size entry. The others give once, few or many, or a class for an expanded clone.

17	TRBV4-1	TRBJ2-5	NA	TRBD2	CASSQEYGLAGLETQYF	TGCGCCAGCAGCCAAGAATATGGACTAGCGGGATTGGAGACCCAGTACTTC
16	TRBV6-1	TRBJ2-7	NA	NA	CASSGGRSASAPEQYF	TGTGCCAGCAGTGGGGGCCGATCGGCTAGCGCTCCCGAGCAGTACTTC
13	TRBV29-1	TRBJ1-1	NA	TRBD1	CSVQGQGGPEAFF	TGCAGCGTCCAGGGACAGGGAGGCCCTGAAGCTTTCTTT
14	TRBV5-5	TRBJ1-1	NA	TRBD1	CASSLGTGVLEAFF	TGTGCCAGCAGCTTGGGGACAGGGGTCCTTGAAGCTTTCTTT
16	TRBV7-2	TRBJ2-1	NA	TRBD2	CASSRGMAGAYNEQFF	TGTGCCAGCAGTCGGGGGATGGCGGGAGCATACAATGAGCAGTTCTTC
15	TRBV5-1	TRBJ2-2	NA	TRBD2	CASSWTRGGTGELFF	TGCGCCAGCAGCTGGACCCGGGGGGGCACCGGGGAGCTGTTTTTT
17	TRBV27	TRBJ2-7	NA	TRBD2	CASSFQAGTRHPYEQYF	TGTGCCAGCAGTTTTCAGGCCGGGACTAGACACCCCTACGAGCAGTACTTC
14	TRBV5-6	TRBJ2-6	NA	NA	CATEGSSGANVLTF	TGTGCCACTGAGGGTTCCTCTGGGGCCAACGTCCTGACTTTC
14	TRBV9	TRBJ2-4	NA	NA	CASSPRWAKNIQYF	TGTGCCAGCAGCCCCCGGTGGGCCAAAAACATTCAGTACTTC
17	TRBV7-9	TRBJ1-5	NA	TRBD1	CASSLVRAGQGNQPQHF	TGTGCCAGCAGCTTAGTAAGGGCCGGACAGGGCAATCAGCCCCAGCATTTT
12	TRBV28	TRBJ2-7	NA	NA	CASRGAAREQYF	TGTGCCAGCAGGGGGGCAGCGAGGGAGCAGTACTTC
15	TRBV9	TRBJ1-6	NA	NA	CASSPPGQPNSPLHF	TGTGCCAGCAGCCCGCCCGGACAGCCAAATTCACCCCTCCACTTT
15	TRBV11-2	TRBJ1-2	NA	NA	CASSLVRGIGRVYTF	TGTGCCAGCAGCTTAGTCCGGGGAATCGGCCGCGTCTACACCTTC
11	TRBV29-1	TRBJ2-2	NA	NA	CSGRLTGELFF	TGCAGCGGGCGACTGACCGGGGAGCTGTTTTTT
13	TRBV19	TRBJ1-2	NA	NA	CASSPKGENGYTF	TGTGCCAGTAGTCCAAAGGGGGAGAATGGCTACACCTTC
14	TRBV5-4	TRBJ1-1	NA	TRBD1	CASSLGDRVFEAFF	TGTGCCAGCAGCTTGGGGGACAGGGTCTTTGAAGCTTTCTTT
15	TRBV2	TRBJ2-7	NA	NA	CASHAGLGGGDEQYF	TGTGCCAGCCACGCAGGCCTAGGAGGCGGCGACGAGCAGTACTTC
15	TRBV5-1	TRBJ2-1	NA	TRBD2	CASSLGLAFDNEQFF	TGCGCCAGCAGCTTGGGACTAGCTTTCGACAATGAGCAGTTCTTC
14	TRBV9	TRBJ2-3	NA	TRBD1	CASAGDRGTDTQYF	TGTGCCAGCGCGGGGGACAGGGGCACAGATACGCAGTATTTT
17	TRBV7-9	TRBJ2-1	NA	TRBD2	CASSLAGTSGTYNEQFF	TGTGCCAGCAGCTTAGCTGGGACTAGCGGGACTTACAATGAGCAGTTCTTC
15	TRBV7-6	TRBJ2-2	NA	TRBD2	CASSPGAGEVGELFF	TGTGCCAGCAGCCCAGGAGCGGGAGAGGTCGGGGAGCTGTTTTTT
15	TRBV18	TRBJ2-5	few	TRBD2	CASSPGLAGQETQYF	TGTGCCAGCTCACCCGGCTTAGCGGGACAAGAGACCCAGTACTTC
16	TRBV5-1	TRBJ2-1	NA	TRBD2	CASSFTSGISYNEQFF	TGCGCCAGCAGCTTTACTAGCGGGATCTCCTACAATGAGCAGTTCTTC
17	TRBV11-2	TRBJ2-7	few	TRBD1	CASSLGVGGQGIYEQYF	TGTGCCAGCAGCTTAGGGGTGGGGGGACAGGGGATATACGAGCAGTACTTC
15	TRBV4-3	TRBJ2-2	few	TRBD1	CASSQTGGGTGELFF	TGCGCCAGCAGCCAGACAGGGGGAGGCACCGGGGAGCTGTTTTTT
16	TRBV27	TRBJ2-3	NA	TRBD2	CASSKAGRLSTDTQYF	TGTGCCAGCTCCAAGGCCGGGAGGCTTAGCACAGATACGCAGTATTTT
15	TRBV10-3	TRBJ1-1	NA	TRBD1	CAISDTGDVNTEAFF	TGTGCCATCAGTGATACAGGGGACGTGAACACTGAAGCTTTCTTT
11	TRBV27	TRBJ2-1	NA	TRBD1	CASTTGGEQFF	TGTGCCAGTACGACAGGGGGTGAGCAGTTCTTC
12	TRBV5-1	TRBJ2-1	NA	NA	CASRLARDEQFF	TGCGCCAGCAGGCTAGCGAGGGATGAGCAGTTCTTC
12	TRBV6-5	TRBJ2-3	NA	TRBD2	CASGRGTDTQYF	TGTGCCAGCGGGAGGGGCACAGATACGCAGTATTTT
15	TRBV7-9	TRBJ2-7	NA	TRBD1	CSSSSPGQGPYEQYF	TGTTCCAGCAGCTCCCCGGGACAGGGTCCCTACGAGCAGTACTTC
16	TRBV4-2	TRBJ2-2	NA	TRBD2	CASREGTSGNTGELFF	TGTGCCAGCAGGGAGGGGACTAGCGGAAACACCGGGGAGCTGTTTTTT
14	TRBV7-6	TRBJ1-5	NA	TRBD1	CASSQQGQGQPQHF	TGTGCCAGCAGTCAACAGGGGCAGGGGCAGCCCCAGCATTTT
15	TRBV6-6	TRBJ2-7	NA	TRBD1	CASSYDQGAPYEQYF	TGTGCCAGCAGTTACGATCAGGGGGCCCCTTACGAGCAGTACTTC
13	TRBV7-9	TRBJ1-1	NA	NA	CASSTTEFPEAFF	TGTGCCAGCAGCACGACAGAATTCCCTGAAGCTTTCTTT
14	TRBV9	TRBJ1-4	NA	NA	CASSPQGIGEKLFF	TGTGCCAGCAGCCCCCAGGGGATAGGAGAAAAACTGTTTTTT
14	TRBV28	TRBJ2-1	few	TRBD2	CASTWGGRVGEQFF	TGTGCCAGCACCTGGGGCGGGAGAGTCGGTGAGCAGTTCTTC
14	TRBV5-1	TRBJ1-1	once	NA	CASSRGVMNTEAFF	TGCGCCAGCAGCCGGGGTGTTATGAACACTGAAGCTTTCTTT
16	TRBV7-9	TRBJ1-2	NA	NA	CASSLDPGRANYGYTF	TGTGCCAGCAGCTTAGATCCGGGAAGAGCTAACTATGGCTACACCTTC
14	TRBV29-1	TRBJ2-7	once	TRBD2	CKRDSGRPSYEQYF	TGCAAACGCGATAGCGGGAGGCCATCCTACGAGCAGTACTTC
13	TRBV10-1	TRBJ1-5	NA	NA	CASSGHRSQPQHF	TGCGCCAGCAGTGGGCATAGGAGTCAGCCCCAGCATTTT
14	TRBV5-6	TRBJ1-2	NA	TRBD1	CASSSLTGLGGYTF	TGTGCCAGCAGCTCCCTGACAGGGCTCGGTGGTTACACCTTC
14	TRBV7-9	TRBJ1-4	NA	NA	CASSSPGSREKLFF	TGTGCCAGCAGCTCTCCGGGGAGTAGAGAAAAACTGTTTTTT
14	TRBV19	TRBJ2-1	NA	TRBD2	CASSRTSSYNEQFF	TGTGCCAGTAGTAGGACTAGCTCCTACAATGAGCAGTTCTTC
14	TRBV7-6	TRBJ2-5	NA	NA	CASSLGGGHGTQYF	TGTGCCAGCAGCCTAGGGGGGGGGCATGGGACCCAGTACTTC
17	TRBV7-2	TRBJ2-2	NA	TRBD2	CASSPRVVAGDTGELFF	TGTGCCAGCAGCCCCCGGGTGGTGGCGGGAGACACCGGGGAGCTGTTTTTT
15	TRBV7-8	TRBJ1-3	few	NA	CASSPRTSSGNTIYF	TGTGCCAGCAGCCCCCGGACTTCCTCTGGAAACACCATATATTTT